The clone carrying this TCR beta chain is medium-sized. The antigen is unknown. Once obtained from cultured CD4+ T cells, the DNA was sequenced using the Oncomine TCR Beta short-read assay. MiXCR was run by TCRdb on the PCR reads, yielding one entry per CDR3 protein. Of some 8,000 distinct CDR3 sequences listed, around 18% are singletons. This specimen comes from a study of vaccination and CD4 T cells after COVID-19. Treatment: approximately 9-day PBMC culture with coronavirus spike peptide pools or control peptides (ViraFEST assay). PBMCs, plated at fewer than 2.5 million per well, were grown in the presence of roughly 9.8 IU/ml IL-2 and approximately 9 ug/ml peptide pools. Here the sequenced sample was CD4+ T cells from blood, cultured in vitro, taken after SARS-CoV-2 vaccination. The clonotype comes from a human donor who had recovered from COVID-19.

The CDR3 loop is CASSLRTGGYEQYF. For the CDR3, the DNA is TGTGCCAGTAGTCTACGGACAGGGGGTTACGAGCAGTACTTC. The chain carries TRBV19 and TRBJ2-7; 10 nucleotides match TRBD1. Germline V gene sequence: CDR1 LNHDA, CDR2 SQIVND (reference sequence). Trimming removed 5 bases from V and 4 bases from J; junction bases left unmatched: 5. The CDR3 contains 14 residues. Using reference TRBV19 and TRBJ2-7 for the parts outside the CDR3, the full variable domain is DGGITQSPKYLFRKEGQNVTLSCEQNLNHDAMYWYRQDPGQGLRLIYYSQIVNDFQKGDIAEGYSVSREKKESFPLTVTSAQKNPTAFYLCASSLRTGGYEQYFGPGTRLTVT.